This T cell receptor beta chain was captured in a study of blood T cell repertoires in COVID-19 (dated by TCRdb to the early 2020s). About the full investigation: Samples covering the acute and convalescent phases of COVID-19 were provided by collaborators in the United States, Italy and Spain. The material from the prospective study consisted of cDNA or gDNA derived from T cells, B-cell-depleted T cells, or PBMCs. The dataset comprised deeply sampled blood TCRbeta repertoires from subjects exposed to, actively infected with, or recovered from COVID-19. The repertoires were made available in a free public database intended to serve as a resource for research on the immune response to SARS-CoV-2. The samples were drawn from two sources: the first 160 participants of the ongoing ImmuneRACE study, and 1,254 subjects contributed by 6 global collaborators. A de-identified subject ID, COVID-19 status, age in years and sex were almost always included in the sample metadata. HLA class I and class II types, where available, came from metadata supplied by the sample provider rather than from assay-based typing. Beyond this particular receptor, the publication reports: The quantity of clinical and demographic metadata differed by source and by participant and was supplied without curation.

Participants in the prospective study were enrolled through a virtual design, were aged 18 to 89 years, and lived in under 25 United States geographic areas. In the prospective study, cohorts were assigned on the basis of participant-reported clinical history obtained from a screening survey and a study questionnaire. ImmuneRACE Cohort 3 recovered participants were defined by two consecutive negative NP/OP PCR tests, healthcare professional clearance, or symptom resolution. In the prospective study, whole blood, serum and a nasopharyngeal or oropharyngeal swab were collected from each participant by mobile phlebotomists. Additional blood draws and questionnaires over an approximately two-month period could optionally be provided by prospective study participants. Before DNA extraction, blood samples from the prospective study were shipped at room temperature or frozen. Regarding this clone: Its cognate antigen has yet to be identified. The record has no base qualities; no much larger clone is one base away.

TCRbeta CDR3 regions were amplified from genomic DNA using the immunoSEQ Assay, a bias-controlled multiplex PCR. As for the authors' bioinformatics: Within the assay, amplification of reference gene primers was used to estimate how many nucleated cells each sample contained. To quantify the absolute abundance of each unique TCRbeta CDR3 rearrangement, sequence reads were collapsed and filtered. For each sample, productive Simpson clonality was calculated as the square root of Simpson's diversity index across productive rearrangements. TCRdb mirrors the immuneACCESS table, restricted to in-frame sequences. Some clones are absent from its copies; in checked studies, under half trace to an unresolved V gene, and the reason for the others is unknown. The D gene and trimming were derived from the DNA, and the V and J assignments and clone size from that table. The sample contains about 300,000 clones, 85% of them found a single time. The ten biggest clones cover about 2.3% of the sample.

The clonotype comes from a woman between 50 and 59 years old who had recovered from COVID-19. Sequenced input: PBMCs or T cells enriched from blood (not recorded which).

The CDR3 here reads CASSTGVSNQPQHF. The nucleotide sequence is given as TGTGCCAGTAGTACCGGAGTTAGCAATCAGCCCCAGCATTTT. The receptor chain draws on TRBV19 and TRBJ1-5; confidence is insufficient to name the D gene. Trimming removed 4 bases from V and 0 bases from J, leaving 7 bases between the germline ends. The CDR3 holds 14 amino acids from the cysteine to the phenylalanine. Only CDR3 DNA is held: 42 bases, read in frame from base 1. Via the germline V gene (reference sequence), CDR1 is LNHDA and CDR2 SQIVND.